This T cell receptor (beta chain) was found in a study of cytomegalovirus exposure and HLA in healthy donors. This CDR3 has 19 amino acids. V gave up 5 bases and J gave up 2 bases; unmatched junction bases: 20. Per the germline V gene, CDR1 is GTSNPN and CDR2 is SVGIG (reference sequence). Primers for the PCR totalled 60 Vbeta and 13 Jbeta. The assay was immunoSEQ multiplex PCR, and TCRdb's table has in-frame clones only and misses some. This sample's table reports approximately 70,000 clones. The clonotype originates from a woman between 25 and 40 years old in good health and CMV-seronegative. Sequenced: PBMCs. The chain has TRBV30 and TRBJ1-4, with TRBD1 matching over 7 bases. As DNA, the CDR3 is TGTGCCTGGGCACGACCCAGCGGGGGCAGGGGGGCCACTAATGAAAAACTGTTTTTT. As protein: CAWARPSGGRGATNEKLFF.